The rows below give T cell receptor beta chains drawn from one sample of a study of regulatory and conventional T cells in RAG deficiency. The protocol was immunoSEQ multiplex PCR, while the TCRdb copy is restricted to in-frame clones and leaves out a portion. The sample has around 37,000 clones; around nine tenths are singletons. These same data were also listed under a study on regulatory T cells.

The sample was CD8+ T cells sorted from blood. All receptors come from a human donor in good health. CDR3s include the opening cysteine and the closing phenylalanine or tryptophan. The D gene is left open where the match is weak. Size is stated for part of the rows, as once, few or many counts, or as a class when the clone is expanded.

clone_size	d_call	v_call	j_call	cdr3_nt	cdr3_aa
-	TRBD1	TRBV5-4	TRBJ1-2	TGTGCCAGCAGCTTGGGGGCGGGACAGGGACAATACACCTTC	CASSLGAGQGQYTF
-	-	TRBV28	TRBJ1-1	TGTGCCAGCAGTATGGCTAAGTGGACTGAAGCTTTCTTT	CASSMAKWTEAFF
-	-	TRBV5-6	TRBJ1-3	TGTGCCAGCAGCGTGGGACCGGAGGGAAACACCATATATTTT	CASSVGPEGNTIYF
-	-	TRBV2	TRBJ2-1	TGTGCCAGCAGAACCAGCGGAGCCCTCACCAATGAGCAGTTCTTC	CASRTSGALTNEQFF
once	-	TRBV6-1	TRBJ2-7	TGTGCCAGCAGTGAAGCAGGGGCCCCCCACGAGCAGTACTTC	CASSEAGAPHEQYF
-	-	TRBV15	TRBJ1-2	TGTGCCACCAGCAGAGATTTACAGGCAGACTATGGCTACACCTTC	CATSRDLQADYGYTF
-	-	TRBV7-6	TRBJ2-5	TGTGCCAGCAGCCCGCCCCCCGGGACGATTAAGGAGACCCAGTACTTC	CASSPPPGTIKETQYF
-	TRBD2	TRBV5-1	TRBJ2-1	TGCGCCAGCAGCTTGAGTAGCGGGAGTTCCTACAATGAGCAGTTCTTC	CASSLSSGSSYNEQFF
-	TRBD1	TRBV5-5	TRBJ2-7	TGTGCCAGCAGCTCACACCTAGGACAGGGCTACGAGCAGTACTTC	CASSSHLGQGYEQYF
-	-	TRBV7-8	TRBJ1-2	TGTGCCAGCAGCTTAGAGAGGGCTAGGTTAAAGGGCTACACCTTC	CASSLERARLKGYTF
once	-	TRBV2	TRBJ2-1	TGTGCCAGCAGTGAGGAGGGATTATACAATGAGCAGTTCTTC	CASSEEGLYNEQFF
-	TRBD2	TRBV10-1	TRBJ2-1	TGCGCCAGCAGTGAGGCGGGAGGAAATGAGCAGTTCTTC	CASSEAGGNEQFF
once	-	TRBV13	TRBJ1-1	TGTGCCAGCAGCCTAGGCTACGGGGGGAACACTGAAGCTTTCTTT	CASSLGYGGNTEAFF
-	-	TRBV6-5	TRBJ1-2	TGTGCCAGCAGTTACTCGAGGGGTTTTTGGGATGACGGCTACACCTTC	CASSYSRGFWDDGYTF
-	-	TRBV5-4	TRBJ2-3	TGTGCCAGCAGCGTAGGCGGTGGTGGGACAGATACGCAGTATTTT	CASSVGGGGTDTQYF
-	-	TRBV6-1	TRBJ1-1	TGTGCCAGCAGTGTCAAGGGCCGCACTGAAGCTTTCTTT	CASSVKGRTEAFF